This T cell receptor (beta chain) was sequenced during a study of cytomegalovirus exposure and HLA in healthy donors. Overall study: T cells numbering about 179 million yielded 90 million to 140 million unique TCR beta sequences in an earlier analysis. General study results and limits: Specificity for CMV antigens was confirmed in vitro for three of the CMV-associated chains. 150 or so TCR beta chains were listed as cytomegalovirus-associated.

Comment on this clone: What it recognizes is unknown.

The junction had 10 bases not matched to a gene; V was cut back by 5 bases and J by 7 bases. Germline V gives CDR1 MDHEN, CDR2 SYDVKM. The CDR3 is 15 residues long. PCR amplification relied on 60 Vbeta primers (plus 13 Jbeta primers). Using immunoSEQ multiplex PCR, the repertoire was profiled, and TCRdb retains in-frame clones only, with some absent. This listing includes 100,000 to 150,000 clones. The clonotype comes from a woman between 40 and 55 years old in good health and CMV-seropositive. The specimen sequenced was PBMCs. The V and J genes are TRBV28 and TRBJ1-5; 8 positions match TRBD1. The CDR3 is CASSIWTGSRQPQHF. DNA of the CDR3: TGTGCCAGCAGTATCTGGACAGGGTCGAGACAGCCCCAGCATTTT.